This section outlines one T cell receptor (beta chain) sequence together with its context. This specimen belongs to a study of cytomegalovirus exposure and HLA in healthy donors. Amplification used 60 Vbeta primers and 13 Jbeta primers. Only in-frame clones appear in the TCRdb table, and some are missing; sequencing was by immunoSEQ multiplex PCR. The sample includes over 150,000 clones, 70% to 80% of them seen just once. This CDR3 is 15 amino acids long. From germline, CDR1 is SGHNT and CDR2 YENEEA. The ends lost 0 bases at V and 7 bases at J; junction bases unmatched: 2. The source of this sequence is a man in his forties or fifties in good health and CMV-seronegative. V gene TRBV11-3 combines with J gene TRBJ2-1, with 11 nucleotides matching TRBD2. Material for sequencing was PBMCs. The CDR3 is CASSLELAGVNEQFF. The DNA for the CDR3 is TGTGCCAGCAGCTTAGAACTAGCGGGAGTTAATGAGCAGTTCTTC.